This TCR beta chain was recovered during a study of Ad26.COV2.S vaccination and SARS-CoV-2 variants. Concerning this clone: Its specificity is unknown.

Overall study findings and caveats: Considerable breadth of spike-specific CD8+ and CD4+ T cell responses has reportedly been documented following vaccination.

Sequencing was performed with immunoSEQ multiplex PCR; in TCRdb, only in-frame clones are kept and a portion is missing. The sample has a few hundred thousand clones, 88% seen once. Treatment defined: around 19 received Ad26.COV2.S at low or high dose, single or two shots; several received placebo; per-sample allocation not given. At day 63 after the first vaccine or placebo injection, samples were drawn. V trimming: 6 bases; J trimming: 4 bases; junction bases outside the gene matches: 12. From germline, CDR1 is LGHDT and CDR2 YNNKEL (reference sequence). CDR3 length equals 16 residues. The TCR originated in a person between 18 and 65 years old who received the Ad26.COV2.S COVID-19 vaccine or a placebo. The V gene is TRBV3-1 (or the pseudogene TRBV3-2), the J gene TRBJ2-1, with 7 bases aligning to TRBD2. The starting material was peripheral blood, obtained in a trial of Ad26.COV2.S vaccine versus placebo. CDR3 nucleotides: TGTGCCAGCAGACCCTCGGCGGGGGTTTCTTACAATGAGCAGTTCTTC. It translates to CASRPSAGVSYNEQFF.